Below, 32 T cell receptor beta chains from the same sample are listed, as sequenced in a study of blood T cell repertoires in COVID-19. The repertoire was sequenced with immunoSEQ multiplex PCR; TCRdb's copy has only in-frame clones and lacks some. The sample has 100,000 to 150,000 clones, approximately 80% seen once. Sequenced sample: peripheral blood. These receptors came from a man aged 55 to 70 with acute or convalescent COVID-19.

The chain uses TRBV27 and TRBJ2-1, with TRBD2 matching 10 bases. The trim removed 7 bases at V and 3 bases at J, leaving 6 bases unmatched. The CDR3 spans 15 residues. CDR1 is MNHEY and CDR2 is SMNVEV in the germline V gene (reference sequence). CDR3 in amino acids: CASKPIAGGYNEQFF. The CDR3 DNA follows: TGTGCCAGCAAACCAATAGCGGGGGGCTACAATGAGCAGTTCTTC.

In its sample, this clone was seen a few times. The chain has TRBV10-3 and TRBJ2-1; 8 positions agree with TRBD2. V trimming: 7 bases; J trimming: 2 bases; junction bases outside the gene matches: 7. The CDR3 is made up of 15 amino acids. The V gene's germline CDR1 is ENHRY and CDR2 SYGVKD. This chain's CDR3 is CAITGLAGPYNEQFF. DNA of the CDR3: TGTGCCATCACCGGACTAGCTGGCCCCTACAATGAGCAGTTCTTC.

The J gene is TRBJ1-2, the V gene TRBV28, with 9 bases that match TRBD1. The CDR3 sequence is 15 residues long. CDR1 and CDR2 from the germline V gene are MDHEN and SYDVKM. Unmatched junction bases numbered 9, after V lost 4 bases and J lost 6 bases. CDR3 in DNA: TGTGCCAGCAGTTCACCGGGACAGGGTCTGAATGGCTACACCTTC. It yields the protein CASSSPGQGLNGYTF.

The V gene is TRBV2, the J gene TRBJ1-1; D is ambiguous. The CDR3 consists of 14 residues. Germline V gene data show CDR1 as SNHLY and CDR2 as FYNNEI. V was clipped by 8 bases and J by 4 bases, with 17 bases between them. The CDR3 reads CASRERREATEAFF. In nucleotides, the CDR3 is TGTGCCAGCCGCGAAAGAAGGGAGGCCACTGAAGCTTTCTTT.

This chain connects TRBV28 to TRBJ2-7; 7 bases match TRBD1. The V gene's germline CDR1 is MDHEN and CDR2 SYDVKM. The CDR3 spans 13 residues. V lost 6 bases, J lost 7 bases, and 9 bases stayed unmatched. This CDR3 reads CASRGQDRREQYF. The CDR3 nucleotides read TGTGCCAGCAGAGGACAGGATAGGAGGGAGCAGTACTTC. The full variable domain, with the rest looked up from reference TRBV28 and TRBJ2-7, is DVKVTQSSRYLVKRTGEKVFLECVQDMDHENMFWYRQDPGLGLRLIYFSYDVKMKEKGDIPEGYSVSREKKERFSLILESASTNQTSMYLCASRGQDRREQYFGPGTRLTVT.

In DNA, the CDR3 is TGTGCCAGCAGCTTGGTTGCTACCGCGGCCGGGGAGCTGTTTTTT. Its translation: CASSLVATAAGELFF. V gene TRBV5-5 combines with J gene TRBJ2-2, with no clear D. CDR3 size: 15 residues. The V gene's germline CDR1 is SGHKS and CDR2 YYEKEE (reference sequence). Trimming took off 0 bases at V and 6 bases at J, with 12 bases between the two ends.

V usage is TRBV6-1 and J usage is TRBJ2-5; D possibly corresponds to TRBD2 (7 bases). Germline-derived CDR1 and CDR2 are MNHNS and SASEGT. V lost 4 bases, J lost 3 bases, and 18 bases lay in between. CDR3 length equals 16 residues. CDR3 nucleotides: TGTGCCAGCAGTGGACTAGGGGGGGCCCCAAAAGAGACCCAGTACTTC. This gives the protein CASSGLGGAPKETQYF.

The CDR3 DNA reads TGTGCCAGCAGCAAAGTAGCCCTCTCTGGAAACACCATATATTTT. Amino acids: CASSKVALSGNTIYF. V usage is TRBV21-1 and J usage is TRBJ1-3. TRBV21-1 is described as a pseudogene. This CDR3 spans 15 amino acids.

The chain combines TRBV19 with TRBJ2-3; D gene ambiguous. Germline V gene sequence: CDR1 LNHDA, CDR2 SQIVND (reference sequence). The CDR3 covers 11 residues. V lost 5 bases and J lost 4, with 4 bases in between. CDR3 DNA: TGTGCCAGTAGTTTCGCAGATACGCAGTATTTT. It specifies CASSFADTQYF.

The chain is built from TRBV30 and TRBJ1-5, with D possibly being TRBD1 (5 bases). The V gene lost 2 bases and the J gene lost 0 bases, with 8 bases spanning the gap. The CDR3 covers 14 residues. Germline V gene sequence: CDR1 GTSNPN, CDR2 SVGIG (reference sequence). The CDR3 spells CAWSLGGSNQPQHF. CDR3 sequence (DNA): TGTGCCTGGAGTCTCGGGGGTAGCAATCAGCCCCAGCATTTT.

The chain joins TRBV11-2 to TRBJ2-1; D may be TRBD2 (6 bases). The CDR3 extends over 17 amino acids. V lost 2 bases and J lost 0, with 14 bases in between. Germline lookup yields CDR1 SGHAT and CDR2 FQNNGV. The CDR3 reads CASSLTVGGGSYNEQFF. CDR3 nucleotide sequence: TGTGCCAGCAGCTTAACAGTGGGGGGAGGCTCCTACAATGAGCAGTTCTTC.

V is TRBV3-1 (or the pseudogene TRBV3-2) and J is TRBJ2-6; tentatively, D is TRBD1 (6 bases). From germline, CDR1 is LGHDT and CDR2 YNNKEL (reference sequence). The CDR3 sequence is 18 residues long. V was pared by 1 base and J by 1 base, with 14 bases between. Here the CDR3 DNA reads TGTGCCAGCAGCCAAGTGAGGGGAAGGGGGTCTGGGGCCAACGTCCTGACTTTC. Encoded protein: CASSQVRGRGSGANVLTF.

This rearrangement joins TRBV12-3 or TRBV12-4 to TRBJ1-1; D gene unclear. The V and J ends lost 0 bases and 10 bases respectively, with 12 bases between them. This CDR3 is built from 13 residues. The CDR3 loop reads CASSLALGSRAFF. The CDR3 nucleotides read TGTGCCAGCAGTTTAGCGTTGGGGAGCCGAGCTTTCTTT.

The chain recombines TRBV7-8 with TRBJ2-5; perhaps TRBD1 as D (6 bases). This CDR3 comprises 15 residues. Germline V gene sequence: CDR1 SGHVS, CDR2 FQNEAQ. V lost 5 bases and J 7 bases, leaving 20 bases between the germline ends. CDR3 residues: CASSPTPGHLGTQYF. The CDR3 DNA sequence: TGTGCCAGCAGCCCAACTCCGGGACACCTGGGGACCCAGTACTTC.

This clone showed up just once. The gene calls are TRBV5-1 and TRBJ2-3; 7 bases line up with TRBD1. Germline assignment: CDR1 SGHRS and CDR2 YFSETQ. The CDR3 totals 14 residues. V trimming: 2 bases; J trimming: 6 bases; junction bases outside the gene matches: 6. The CDR3 is CASSFDRVTDTQYF. CDR3 in DNA: TGCGCCAGCAGCTTTGACAGGGTCACGGATACGCAGTATTTT. Full variable domain (remainder filled in from reference TRBV5-1 and TRBJ2-3): KAGVTQTPRYLIKTRGQQVTLSCSPISGHRSVSWYQQTPGQGLQFLFEYFSETQRNKGNFPGRFSGRQFSNSRSEMNVSTLELGDSALYLCASSFDRVTDTQYFGPGTRLTVL.

The rearrangement joins TRBV10-3 to TRBJ2-3; 12 bases line up with TRBD1. V lost 5 bases to trimming and J lost 3 bases; unmatched junction nucleotides: 3. Germline loops: CDR1 ENHRY, CDR2 SYGVKD. CDR3 length equals 15 residues. In DNA, the CDR3 is TGTGCCATCAGTCCGGGACAGGGGGCAACAGATACGCAGTATTTT. It specifies CAISPGQGATDTQYF.

V and J are TRBV9 and TRBJ1-1; D unclear. The CDR3 runs to 16 residues. Trimming took 0 bases from V and 0 from J, leaving 12 bases between them. Germline V gene sequence: CDR1 SGDLS, CDR2 YYNGEE. The chain's CDR3 is CASSVGETHLNTEAFF. DNA for the CDR3: TGTGCCAGCAGCGTAGGAGAAACCCACTTGAACACTGAAGCTTTCTTT.

The rearrangement joins TRBV3-1 (or the pseudogene TRBV3-2) to TRBJ1-6, with D perhaps matching TRBD1 (5 bases). This CDR3 comprises 14 residues. Per the germline V gene, CDR1 is LGHDT and CDR2 is YNNKEL (reference sequence). V dropped 4 bases and J dropped 3 bases, with 7 bases sitting between them. The CDR3 loop reads CASSPRGYNSPLHF. The CDR3 DNA reads as TGTGCCAGCAGCCCTAGGGGCTATAATTCACCCCTCCACTTT.

This clone is classed as medium-sized. The chain links TRBV10-3 to TRBJ2-1; 7 positions agree with TRBD2. The V gene's germline CDR1 is ENHRY and CDR2 SYGVKD. There are 15 residues in the CDR3. V dropped 3 bases and J dropped 5; count of bases not matched to a gene: 7. The CDR3 DNA reads as TGTGCCATCAGTGATGGGCGGGAGCCCCACAATGAGCAGTTCTTC. This codes for CAISDGREPHNEQFF.

DNA of the CDR3: TGTGCCGGAGGGGGGGGGAGACAGCCCCAGCATTTT. Protein product: CAGGGGRQPQHF. The chain uses TRBV28 and TRBJ1-5; D is possibly TRBD1 (6 bases). Germline-derived CDR1 and CDR2 are MDHEN and SYDVKM. V dropped 11 bases and J dropped 7 bases, with 15 bases sitting between them. The CDR3 extends over 12 amino acids.

This chain uses TRBV23-1 with TRBJ2-2, with TRBD1 as a possible D gene (5 bases). TRBV23-1 is assigned to the ORF class and has an uncertain function. This CDR3 comprises 15 residues. V lost 4 bases and J lost 0, with 9 bases in between. The CDR3 region has the DNA TGCGCCAGCAGTCTCAAGGGGCCGAACACCGGGGAGCTGTTTTTT. It is translated as CASSLKGPNTGELFF.

This rearrangement joins TRBV19 to TRBJ1-2; unclear D gene. V was shortened by 7 bases and J by 4 bases, with 10 bases between the two germline ends. In germline, CDR1 is LNHDA, CDR2 SQIVND (reference sequence). The CDR3 is 12 residues long. The CDR3 loop is CASTSPPYGYTF. The CDR3 DNA reads TGTGCCAGTACGAGTCCCCCCTATGGCTACACCTTC.

This clone appeared once. The genes are TRBV19 and TRBJ2-1; D unresolved. Germline-derived CDR1 and CDR2 are LNHDA and SQIVND (reference sequence). V was cut by 0 bases and J by 4 bases, with 10 bases left in between. The CDR3 runs to 15 residues. CDR3 sequence: CASSIDSLPYNEQFF. The CDR3 DNA reads as TGTGCCAGTAGTATAGATTCACTTCCATACAATGAGCAGTTCTTC.

V is TRBV18 and J is TRBJ1-1, with D perhaps matching TRBD1 (5 bases). Trimming stripped 2 bases from V and 3 bases from J, with 16 bases between. Germline-derived CDR1 and CDR2 are KGHSH and LQKENI. The CDR3 is 16 residues long. CDR3 protein: CASSPTDGGDDTEAFF. CDR3 nucleotide sequence: TGTGCCAGCTCACCAACCGACGGAGGGGATGACACTGAAGCTTTCTTT.

CDR3: CASSLLEGTPGRGVNTEAFF. For the CDR3, the DNA is TGTGCCAGCAGTTTATTGGAGGGGACACCGGGCCGGGGGGTGAACACTGAAGCTTTCTTT. The rearrangement uses TRBV28 and TRBJ1-1; D perhaps matches TRBD1 (6 bases). Germline assignment: CDR1 MDHEN and CDR2 SYDVKM. The CDR3 contains 20 residues. V was trimmed by 1 base and J by 0 bases, leaving 24 bases between them.

The chain is built from TRBV7-3 and TRBJ2-3, with 7 bases that match TRBD2. V dropped 5 bases and J dropped 4; count of bases not matched to a gene: 12. The CDR3 is 16 residues long. Germline assignment: CDR1 SGHTA and CDR2 FQGTGA. This CDR3 reads CASSRRLAWEADTQYF. The CDR3 coding sequence is TGTGCCAGCAGCCGCCGACTAGCATGGGAGGCAGATACGCAGTATTTT.

The chain carries TRBV7-8 and TRBJ1-4; 8 nucleotides match TRBD1. Germline V CDR1 and CDR2: SGHVS, FQNEAQ. Trimming removed 2 bases from V and 6 bases from J; junction bases left unmatched: 11. The CDR3 sequence is 17 residues long. DNA for the CDR3: TGTGCCAGCAGCTTACTCTCTGACAGGGGTTCGTATGAAAAACTGTTTTTT. This sequence encodes CASSLLSDRGSYEKLFF.

This sequence joins TRBV28 and TRBJ1-2; D ambiguous. The CDR3 is made up of 13 amino acids. Between the trimmed V and J ends, which lost 10 bases and 1 base, there was a span of 13 bases. Germline CDR1 reads MDHEN; CDR2 reads SYDVKM. The CDR3 bases are TGTGCCATCCTACCTCGGGGTAACTATGGCTACACCTTC. Translated, it gives CAILPRGNYGYTF.

The rearrangement links TRBV12-3 or TRBV12-4 to TRBJ1-5; D is unclear. This CDR3 is 12 amino acids long. V gave up 6 bases and J gave up 6 bases, with 9 bases separating them. The CDR3 loop reads CASRWEGQPQHF. The CDR3 DNA reads as TGTGCCAGCAGATGGGAGGGTCAGCCCCAGCATTTT.

CDR3 sequence reads: CASSLERQGVTQYF. CDR3 nucleotide sequence: TGCGCCAGCAGCTTGGAAAGGCAGGGGGTGACCCAGTACTTC. V usage is TRBV5-1 and J usage is TRBJ2-5, with 7 bases aligning to TRBD1. Trimming took 0 bases from V and 7 from J; bases not matched to a gene: 6. Germline lookup yields CDR1 SGHRS and CDR2 YFSETQ. This CDR3 has 14 residues.

This clone was observed once. Written as DNA, the CDR3 is TGTTCCTCCGGGGTAGCGGCATATCAGCCCCAGCATTTT. Its translation is CSSGVAAYQPQHF. The J gene is TRBJ1-5, the V gene TRBV6-6, with no clear D. The CDR3 loop spans 13 amino acids. Germline V gene data show CDR1 as MNHNY and CDR2 as SVGAGI (reference sequence).

This clone was observed a handful of times. This chain joins TRBV15 and TRBJ2-3; 13 positions match TRBD2. J was trimmed by 2 bases and V by 7 bases; bases with no gene match: 6. The CDR3 is 16 residues long. Germline V gene data show CDR1 as LNHNV and CDR2 as YYDKDF (reference sequence). The CDR3 DNA follows: TGTGCCACCATCAGGACTAGCGGGAGAACCACAGATACGCAGTATTTT. Translating it yields CATIRTSGRTTDTQYF. The full variable domain, its missing parts supplied by reference TRBV15 and TRBJ2-3, is DAMVIQNPRYQVTQFGKPVTLSCSQTLNHNVMYWYQQKSSQAPKLLFHYYDKDFNNEADTPDNFQSRRPNTSFCFLDIRSPGLGDTAMYLCATIRTSGRTTDTQYFGPGTRLTVL.